This record looks at one TCR beta chain sequence and its context. The CDR3 sequence is 17 residues long. Germline-derived CDR1 and CDR2 are LNHDA and SQIVND (reference sequence). V gave up 6 bases and J gave up 2 bases; unmatched junction bases: 13. The data belong to a study of blood T cell repertoires in COVID-19. The wider study: Acute and convalescent COVID-19 samples came from the United States, Italy and Spain. In each case, the material was cDNA or gDNA derived from T cells, B-cell-depleted T cells, or PBMCs.

TCRdb keeps only in-frame clones here, not all; method: immunoSEQ multiplex PCR. The sample shows about 94,000 clones, around 82% of them seen only once. The clonotype comes from a man between 60 and 75 years old with acute or convalescent COVID-19. The sequencing input was peripheral blood. The V call is TRBV19, the J call TRBJ1-5, with 7 bases aligning to TRBD1. This chain's CDR3 is CASRGDRQLTGNQPQHF. The DNA for the CDR3 is TGTGCCAGTAGGGGGGACAGACAATTGACCGGCAATCAGCCCCAGCATTTT.